This T cell receptor (beta chain) comes out of a study of blood T cells in healthy people across ages. Sample-barcoded 5' priming and a J-beta primer mix drove a second PCR of roughly 7 to 11 cycles. TCRdb re-called the 5' RACE reads through MiXCR, storing one row per CDR3 protein. The table lists 1.5 million to 1.9 million distinct CDR3 sequences, approximately 43% of them singletons, with more than 4% in the top ten. Trimming removed 2 bases at V and 1 base at J, with 14 bases between. The CDR3 runs to 16 residues. In germline, CDR1 is MNHNS, CDR2 SASEGT. This sequence was found in a woman aged 18-29 years in good health. Sequences were obtained from blood. This chain joins TRBV6-1 and TRBJ2-5, with a tentative D call TRBD2 (6 bases). CDR3: CASSEWGLGFQETQYF. In DNA, the CDR3 is TGTGCCAGCAGTGAATGGGGACTGGGTTTCCAAGAGACCCAGTACTTC.